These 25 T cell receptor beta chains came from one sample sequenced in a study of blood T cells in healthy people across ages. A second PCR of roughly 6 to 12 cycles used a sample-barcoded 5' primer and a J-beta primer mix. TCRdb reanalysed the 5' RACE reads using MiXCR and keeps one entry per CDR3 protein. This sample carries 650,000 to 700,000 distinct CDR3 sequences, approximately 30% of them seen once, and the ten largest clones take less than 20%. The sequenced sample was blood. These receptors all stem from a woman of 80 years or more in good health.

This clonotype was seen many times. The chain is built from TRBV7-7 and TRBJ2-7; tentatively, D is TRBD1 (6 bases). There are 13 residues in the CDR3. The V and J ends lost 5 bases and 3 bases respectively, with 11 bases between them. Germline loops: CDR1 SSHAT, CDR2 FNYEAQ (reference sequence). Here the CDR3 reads CASSRQENYEQYF. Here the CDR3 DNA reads TGTGCCAGCAGCCGACAGGAGAACTACGAGCAGTACTTC. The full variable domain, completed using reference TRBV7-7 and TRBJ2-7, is GAGVSQSPRYKVTKRGQDVTLRCDPISSHATLYWYQQALGQGPEFLTYFNYEAQPDKSGLPSDRFSAERPEGSISTLTIQRTEQRDSAMYRCASSRQENYEQYFGPGTRLTVT.

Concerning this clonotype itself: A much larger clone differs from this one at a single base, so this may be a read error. The CDR3 loop is CAISERSTGPGVQYF. The CDR3 DNA is TGTGCCATCAGTGAAAGGTCGACAGGGCCGGGTGTGCAGTACTTC. The rearrangement joins TRBV10-3 to TRBJ2-5; 7 bases fit TRBD1. The CDR3 loop spans 15 amino acids. The V gene end was trimmed by 3 bases and the J gene end by 11 bases; junction bases not matched to a gene: 15. Germline assignment: CDR1 ENHRY and CDR2 SYGVKD.

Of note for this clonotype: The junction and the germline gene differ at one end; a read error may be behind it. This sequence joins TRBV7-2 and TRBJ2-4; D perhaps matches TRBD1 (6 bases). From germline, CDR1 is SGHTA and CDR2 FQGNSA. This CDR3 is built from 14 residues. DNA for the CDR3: TGTGCCGGCAGCTTAGGGGGTGGCGAAAACATTCAGTACTTC. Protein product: CAGSLGGGENIQYF.

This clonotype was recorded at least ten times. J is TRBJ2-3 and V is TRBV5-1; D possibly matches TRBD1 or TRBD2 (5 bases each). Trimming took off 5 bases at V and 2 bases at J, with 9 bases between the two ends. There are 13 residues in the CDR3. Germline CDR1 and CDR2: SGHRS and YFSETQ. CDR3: CASRRGPTDTQYF. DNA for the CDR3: TGCGCCAGCAGGAGGGGCCCCACAGATACGCAGTATTTT.

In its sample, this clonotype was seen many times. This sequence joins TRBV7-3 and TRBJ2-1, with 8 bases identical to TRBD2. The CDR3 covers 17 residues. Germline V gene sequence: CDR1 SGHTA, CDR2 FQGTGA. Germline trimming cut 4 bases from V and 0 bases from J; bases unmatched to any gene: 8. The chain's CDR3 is CASSSRIAGSSYNEQFF. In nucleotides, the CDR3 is TGTGCCAGCAGCTCTCGTATAGCGGGGAGCTCCTACAATGAGCAGTTCTTC.

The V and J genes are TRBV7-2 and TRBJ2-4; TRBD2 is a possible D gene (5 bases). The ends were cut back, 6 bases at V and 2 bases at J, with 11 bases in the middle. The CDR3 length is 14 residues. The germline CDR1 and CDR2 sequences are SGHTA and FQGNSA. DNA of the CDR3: TGTGCCAGCAGTTTCCCGGGGACCAAAAACATTCAGTACTTC. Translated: CASSFPGTKNIQYF.

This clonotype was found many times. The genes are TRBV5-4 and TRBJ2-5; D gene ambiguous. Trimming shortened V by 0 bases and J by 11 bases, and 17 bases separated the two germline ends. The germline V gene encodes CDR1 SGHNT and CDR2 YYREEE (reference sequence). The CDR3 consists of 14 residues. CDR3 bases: TGTGCCAGCAGCTTGGAGAGTTCTGTCCAAGAGCAGTACTTC. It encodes CASSLESSVQEQYF. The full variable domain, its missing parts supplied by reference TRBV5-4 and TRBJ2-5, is ETGVTQSPTHLIKTRGQQVTLRCSSQSGHNTVSWYQQALGQGPQFIFQYYREEENGRGNFPPRFSGLQFPNYSSELNVNALELDDSALYLCASSLESSVQEQYFGPGTRLLVL.

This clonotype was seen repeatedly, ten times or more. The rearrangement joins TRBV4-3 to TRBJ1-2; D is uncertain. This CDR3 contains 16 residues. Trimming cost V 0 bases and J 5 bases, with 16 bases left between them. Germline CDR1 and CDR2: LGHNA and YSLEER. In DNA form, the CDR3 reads TGCGCCAGCAGCCAAGAAGGGAGAGGGCCCGATTATGGCTACACCTTC. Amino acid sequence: CASSQEGRGPDYGYTF.

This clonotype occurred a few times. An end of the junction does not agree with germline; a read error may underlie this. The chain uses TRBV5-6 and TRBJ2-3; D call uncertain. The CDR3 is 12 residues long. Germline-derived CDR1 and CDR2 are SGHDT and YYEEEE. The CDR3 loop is CAGSYDTDTQYF. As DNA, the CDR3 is TGTGCCGGCAGCTATGACACAGATACGCAGTATTTT.

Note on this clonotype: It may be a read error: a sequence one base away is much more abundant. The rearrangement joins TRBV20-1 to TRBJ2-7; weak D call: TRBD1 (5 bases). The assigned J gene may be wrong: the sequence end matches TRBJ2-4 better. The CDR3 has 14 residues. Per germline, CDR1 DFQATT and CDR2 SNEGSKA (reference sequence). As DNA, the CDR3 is TGCAGTACGCTACCCACGTGGGGCGAGGACATTCAGTACTTC. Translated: CSTLPTWGEDIQYF.

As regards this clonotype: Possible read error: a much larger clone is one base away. For the CDR3, the DNA is TGCAGCGTTCAGGGGACCCACTGGGGTGGCTACACCTTC. As protein: CSVQGTHWGGYTF. J is TRBJ1-2 and V is TRBV29-1, with D tentatively TRBD1 (6 bases). V dropped 5 bases and J dropped 7 bases, with 17 bases sitting between them. CDR3 length: 13 amino acids. Germline values: CDR1 SQVTM, CDR2 ANQGSEA.

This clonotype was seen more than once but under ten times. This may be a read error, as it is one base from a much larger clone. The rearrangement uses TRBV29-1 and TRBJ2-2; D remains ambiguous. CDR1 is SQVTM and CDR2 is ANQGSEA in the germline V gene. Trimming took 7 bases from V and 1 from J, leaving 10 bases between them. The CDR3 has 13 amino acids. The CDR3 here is CSDGDGNTGELFF. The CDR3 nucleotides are TGCAGCGACGGCGACGGGAACACCGGGGAGCTGTTTTTT.

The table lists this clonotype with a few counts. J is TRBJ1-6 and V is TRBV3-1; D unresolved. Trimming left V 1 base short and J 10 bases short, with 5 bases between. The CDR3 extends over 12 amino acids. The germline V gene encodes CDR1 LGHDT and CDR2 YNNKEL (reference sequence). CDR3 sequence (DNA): TGTGCCAGCAGCCAAGTAGGCTCACCCCTCCACTTT. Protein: CASSQVGSPLHF.

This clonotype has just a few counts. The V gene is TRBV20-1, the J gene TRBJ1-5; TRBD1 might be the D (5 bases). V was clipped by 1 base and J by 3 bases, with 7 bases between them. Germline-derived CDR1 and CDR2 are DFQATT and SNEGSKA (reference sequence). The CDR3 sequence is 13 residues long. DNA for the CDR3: TGCAGTGCTAGAGGACAGCCCAATCAGCCCCAGCATTTT. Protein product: CSARGQPNQPQHF.

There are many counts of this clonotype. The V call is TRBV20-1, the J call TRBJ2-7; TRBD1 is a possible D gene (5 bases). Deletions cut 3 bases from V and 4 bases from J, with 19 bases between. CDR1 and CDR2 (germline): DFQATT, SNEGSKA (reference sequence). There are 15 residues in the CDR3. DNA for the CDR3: TGCAGTGCTAGTGGTTTTGGGGCAGGCCGATACGAGCAGTACTTC. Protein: CSASGFGAGRYEQYF.

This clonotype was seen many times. CDR3: CSASRSRTSGGSSTDTQYF. The CDR3 DNA sequence: TGCAGTGCTAGCCGGTCCCGGACTAGCGGGGGATCGAGCACAGATACGCAGTATTTT. The genes are TRBV20-1 and TRBJ2-3, with 13 bases matching TRBD2. Per germline, CDR1 DFQATT and CDR2 SNEGSKA (reference sequence). The CDR3 covers 19 residues. Trimming took 3 bases from V and 0 from J; bases not matched to a gene: 12.

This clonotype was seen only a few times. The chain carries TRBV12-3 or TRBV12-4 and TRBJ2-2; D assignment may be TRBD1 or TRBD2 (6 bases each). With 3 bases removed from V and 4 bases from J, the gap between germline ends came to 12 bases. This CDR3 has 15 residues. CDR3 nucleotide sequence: TGTGCCAGCAGTTTCCCGACGGGGGCCACCGGGGAGCTGTTTTTT. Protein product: CASSFPTGATGELFF.

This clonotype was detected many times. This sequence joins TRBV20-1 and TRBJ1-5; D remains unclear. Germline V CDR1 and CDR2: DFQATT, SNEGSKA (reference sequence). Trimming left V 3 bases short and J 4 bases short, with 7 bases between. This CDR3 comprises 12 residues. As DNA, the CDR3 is TGCAGTGCTAGGGTCCTTAATCAGCCCCAGCATTTT. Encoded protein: CSARVLNQPQHF.

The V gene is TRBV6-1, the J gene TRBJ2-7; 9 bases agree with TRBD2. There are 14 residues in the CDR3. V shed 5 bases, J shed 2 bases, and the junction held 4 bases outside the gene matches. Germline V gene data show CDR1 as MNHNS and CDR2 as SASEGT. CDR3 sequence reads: CASSHSGGTYEQYF. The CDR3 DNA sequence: TGTGCCAGCAGTCATAGCGGGGGAACCTACGAGCAGTACTTC.

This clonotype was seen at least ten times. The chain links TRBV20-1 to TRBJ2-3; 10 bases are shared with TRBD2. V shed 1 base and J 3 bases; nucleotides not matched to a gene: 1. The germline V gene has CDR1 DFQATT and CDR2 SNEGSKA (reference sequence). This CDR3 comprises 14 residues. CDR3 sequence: CSARVAGGTDTQYF. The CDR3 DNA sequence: TGCAGTGCTAGAGTAGCGGGGGGAACAGATACGCAGTATTTT.

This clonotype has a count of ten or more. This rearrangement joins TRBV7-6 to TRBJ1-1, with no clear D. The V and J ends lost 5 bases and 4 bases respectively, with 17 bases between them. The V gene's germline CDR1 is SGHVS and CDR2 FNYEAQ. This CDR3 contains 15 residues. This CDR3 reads CASSRLLGRSTEAFF. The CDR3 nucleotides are TGTGCCAGCAGCCGTCTGCTCGGGCGGAGCACTGAAGCTTTCTTT. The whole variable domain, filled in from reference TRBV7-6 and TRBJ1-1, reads GAGVSQSPRYKVTKRGQDVALRCDPISGHVSLYWYRQALGQGPEFLTYFNYEAQQDKSGLPNDRFSAERPEGSISTLTIQRTEQRDSAMYRCASSRLLGRSTEAFFGQGTRLTVV.

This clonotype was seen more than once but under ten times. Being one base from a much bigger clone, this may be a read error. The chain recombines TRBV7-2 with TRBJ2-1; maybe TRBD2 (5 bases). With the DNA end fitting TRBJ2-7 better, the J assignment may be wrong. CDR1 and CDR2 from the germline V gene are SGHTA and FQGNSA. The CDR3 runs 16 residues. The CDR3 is CASSLEGSFGYNEQYF. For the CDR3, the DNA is TGTGCCAGCAGCTTAGAAGGGAGTTTTGGCTACAATGAGCAGTACTTC.

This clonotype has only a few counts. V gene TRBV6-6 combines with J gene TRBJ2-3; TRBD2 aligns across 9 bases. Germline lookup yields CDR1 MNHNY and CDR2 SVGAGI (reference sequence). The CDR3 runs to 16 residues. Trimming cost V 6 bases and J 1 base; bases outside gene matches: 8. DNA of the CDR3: TGTGCCAGCAGAGGGACTAGCCGTGGGGGCACAGATACGCAGTATTTT. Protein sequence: CASRGTSRGGTDTQYF.

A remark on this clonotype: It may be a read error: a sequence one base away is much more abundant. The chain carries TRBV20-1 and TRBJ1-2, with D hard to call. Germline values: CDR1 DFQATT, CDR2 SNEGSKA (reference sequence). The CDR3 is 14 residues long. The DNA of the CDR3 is TGCAGTGCAGGAGCGCCATTGACAAGATATGGCAACACCTTC. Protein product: CSAGAPLTRYGNTF.

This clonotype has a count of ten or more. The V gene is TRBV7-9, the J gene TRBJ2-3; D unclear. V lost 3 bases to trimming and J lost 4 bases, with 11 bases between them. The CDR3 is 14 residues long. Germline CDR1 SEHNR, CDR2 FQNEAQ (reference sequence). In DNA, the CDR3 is TGTGCCAGCAGCTTGGCGGCTCTGGCAGATACGCAGTATTTT. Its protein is CASSLAALADTQYF.